This entry lists 27 T cell receptor beta chains sequenced from one sample in a study of cytomegalovirus exposure and HLA in healthy donors. PCR amplification relied on 60 Vbeta primers (plus 13 Jbeta primers). The data were produced by immunoSEQ multiplex PCR, yet TCRdb's version contains in-frame clones alone and is incomplete. The sample includes 200,000 to 250,000 clones, 70% to 80% seen only once; the top ten take less than 4.5%. The specimen was PBMCs. These receptors all stem from a male donor in good health and CMV-seronegative.

In its sample, this clone was seen once. The gene calls are TRBV19 and TRBJ2-1, with TRBD2 identical over 10 bases. After removal of 4 bases from V and 5 bases from J, the junction contained 5 bases not matched to a gene. The CDR3 runs 15 residues. Germline CDR1 is LNHDA and CDR2 is SQIVND (reference sequence). CDR3 sequence: CASSKELAGNNEQFF. DNA of the CDR3: TGTGCCAGTAGTAAAGAACTAGCGGGGAACAATGAGCAGTTCTTC.

The CDR3 nucleotides are TGTGCCAGCAGTGGACAGGGGAACGAGCAGTACTTC. As protein: CASSGQGNEQYF. The gene calls are TRBV25-1 and TRBJ2-7; 8 nucleotides match TRBD1. CDR1 MGHDK and CDR2 SYGVNS come from the germline V gene. V was pared by 4 bases and J by 5 bases, with 1 base of the junction left unmatched. The length of the CDR3 is 12 residues.

This clone was detected once. The chain is built from TRBV4-1 and TRBJ2-4, with TRBD2 matching 13 bases. This CDR3 is built from 17 residues. Germline V gene data show CDR1 as MGHRA and CDR2 as YSYEKL. Losses at the gene ends were 3 bases for V and 0 bases for J; bases not matched to a gene: 2. CDR3 residues: CASSQGTSGVAKNIQYF. The CDR3 DNA reads as TGCGCCAGCAGCCAGGGGACTAGCGGGGTAGCCAAAAACATTCAGTACTTC.

This clone was recorded a few times. The chain uses TRBV25-1 and TRBJ1-1; D is perhaps TRBD1 (6 bases). The CDR3 consists of 14 residues. The V end was cut by 6 bases, the J end by 0 bases, with 11 bases between. Germline V CDR1 and CDR2: MGHDK, SYGVNS. The CDR3 protein is CASRTQGLNTEAFF. CDR3 in DNA: TGTGCCAGCAGGACACAGGGACTGAACACTGAAGCTTTCTTT.

This clone has only one observation. The rearrangement links TRBV7-8 to TRBJ1-2; possible D gene TRBD1, 5 bases. Trimming pared 0 bases from V and 6 bases from J, leaving 8 bases between. Germline CDR1 SGHVS, CDR2 FQNEAQ. The CDR3 extends over 13 amino acids. CDR3 loop: CASSLASGNGYTF. CDR3 sequence (DNA): TGTGCCAGCAGCTTAGCATCAGGGAATGGCTACACCTTC.

This chain uses TRBV28 with TRBJ2-1, with TRBD2 identical over 11 bases. Germline V lookup: CDR1 MDHEN, CDR2 SYDVKM. The length of the CDR3 is 19 residues. V lost 4 bases to trimming and J lost 2 bases; unmatched junction nucleotides: 13. Here the CDR3 DNA reads TGTGCCAGCAGTTCCCATGGGGGGACTAGCGGTACCACCTACAATGAGCAGTTCTTC. It is translated as CASSSHGGTSGTTYNEQFF.

The gene calls are TRBV6-5 and TRBJ2-7, with 7 bases aligning to TRBD2. This CDR3 has 13 amino acids. Germline CDR1 MNHEY, CDR2 SVGAGI. V shed 8 bases, J shed 4 bases, and the junction held 8 bases outside the gene matches. The CDR3 DNA reads TGTGCCAGCTCGGGTGGGCGGGGGTACGAGCAGTACTTC. Protein: CASSGGRGYEQYF.

The rearrangement uses TRBV2 and TRBJ2-2; 10 positions agree with TRBD2. The CDR3 is 15 residues long. Trimming took 5 bases from V and 2 from J; bases not matched to a gene: 2. Germline CDR1 reads SNHLY; CDR2 reads FYNNEI. The CDR3 region has the DNA TGTGCCAGCAGTCAACTAGCGGGAAACACCGGGGAGCTGTTTTTT. It translates to CASSQLAGNTGELFF. The entire variable domain, with the rest obtained from reference TRBV2 and TRBJ2-2, is as follows: EPEVTQTPSHQVTQMGQEVILRCVPISNHLYFYWYRQILGQKVEFLVSFYNNEISEKSEIFDDQFSVERPDGSNFTLKIRSTKLEDSAMYFCASSQLAGNTGELFFGEGSRLTVL.

The gene calls are TRBV25-1 and TRBJ2-2; D gene uncertain. Per the germline V gene, CDR1 is MGHDK and CDR2 is SYGVNS. V lost 2 bases and J lost 7, with 11 bases in between. The CDR3 contains 14 residues. This chain's CDR3 is CASSEPTYGGELFF. The CDR3 DNA follows: TGTGCCAGCAGTGAACCCACCTATGGCGGGGAGCTGTTTTTT.

V and J are TRBV7-9 and TRBJ2-7, with TRBD1 matching 7 bases. V lost 5 bases, J lost 6 bases, and 7 bases stayed unmatched. The CDR3 contains 13 residues. Germline lookup yields CDR1 SEHNR and CDR2 FQNEAQ (reference sequence). CDR3 bases: TGTGCCAGCAGCCCAACAGGGGTCTGCGAGCAGTACTTC. Translated: CASSPTGVCEQYF. The whole variable domain, filled in from reference TRBV7-9 and TRBJ2-7, reads DTGVSQNPRHKITKRGQNVTFRCDPISEHNRLYWYRQTLGQGPEFLTYFQNEAQLEKSRLLSDRFSAERPKGSFSTLEIQRTEQGDSAMYLCASSPTGVCEQYFGPGTRLTVT.

J is TRBJ2-1 and V is TRBV29-1; perhaps TRBD2 as D (5 bases). Trimming took 7 bases from V and 9 from J, leaving 22 bases between them. Per germline, CDR1 SQVTM and CDR2 ANQGSEA. CDR3 length equals 14 residues. The CDR3 bases are TGCAGCGCCCCGGGCCCCCGGCTAGCCTCTGAGCAGTTCTTC. Protein: CSAPGPRLASEQFF.

The V and J genes are TRBV19 and TRBJ2-7, with unresolved D. The CDR3 extends over 9 amino acids. Germline CDR1 LNHDA, CDR2 SQIVND (reference sequence). Deletions cut 11 bases from V and 7 bases from J, with 9 bases between. Written as DNA, the CDR3 is TGTGCCTCTGAGGCGGAGCAGTACTTC. Amino acids: CASEAEQYF.

The rearrangement joins TRBV29-1 to TRBJ1-5; 8 nucleotides match TRBD1. Per the germline V gene, CDR1 is SQVTM and CDR2 is ANQGSEA. This CDR3 contains 12 residues. Trimming took 4 bases from V and 6 from J; bases not matched to a gene: 2. The CDR3: CSVGTGSQPQHF. In DNA, the CDR3 is TGCAGCGTTGGGACAGGGTCTCAGCCCCAGCATTTT.

The chain couples TRBV30 to TRBJ1-2; D ambiguous. The germline V gene encodes CDR1 GTSNPN and CDR2 SVGIG (reference sequence). This CDR3 has 13 amino acids. The ends were cut back, 6 bases at V and 4 bases at J, with 15 bases in the middle. For the CDR3, the DNA is TGTGCCTGCCAGTTCGGGTTAAGCTATGGCTACACCTTC. Protein sequence: CACQFGLSYGYTF.

The chain recombines TRBV2 with TRBJ1-4; tentatively, D is TRBD1 (6 bases). Trimming removed 7 bases from V and 4 bases from J, with 16 bases in between. CDR1 is SNHLY, CDR2 FYNNEI, per germline. CDR3 length: 15 amino acids. The CDR3 spells CASMPDRRLNEKLFF. The DNA for the CDR3 is TGTGCCAGCATGCCCGACAGGAGACTTAATGAAAAACTGTTTTTT.

The chain links TRBV7-6 to TRBJ2-3; TRBD1 is a possible D gene (7 bases). The V gene's germline CDR1 is SGHVS and CDR2 FNYEAQ. Trimming cost V 5 bases and J 4 bases, with 16 bases left between them. The CDR3 is 15 amino acids. The CDR3, as DNA: TGTGCCAGCAGCAACGACAGGGAGGTCGCAGATACGCAGTATTTT. It specifies CASSNDREVADTQYF.

The chain has TRBV29-1 and TRBJ2-1; D unclear. This CDR3 has 12 residues. The ends were cut back, 1 base at V and 9 bases at J, with 10 bases in the middle. Germline CDR1 and CDR2: SQVTM and ANQGSEA. The CDR3 region is CSVEGAAGEQFF. CDR3 bases: TGCAGCGTTGAAGGGGCAGCAGGTGAGCAGTTCTTC.

This chain links TRBV5-1 with TRBJ2-3; possibly TRBD1 for D (6 bases). This CDR3 region has 16 residues. Germline lookup yields CDR1 SGHRS and CDR2 YFSETQ. Trimming removed 1 base from V and 5 bases from J, with 17 bases in between. The CDR3 sequence: CASSLTGSLIGDTQYF. Here the CDR3 DNA reads TGCGCCAGCAGCTTGACAGGGAGTTTGATAGGAGATACGCAGTATTTT.

CDR3 nucleotide sequence: TGTGCCAGCAGTGTGTCGGGATTCTCTGAAGCTTTCTTT. Its translation: CASSVSGFSEAFF. The chain uses TRBV2 and TRBJ1-1; D not resolved. CDR3 length equals 13 residues. Germline CDR1 reads SNHLY; CDR2 reads FYNNEI. Deletions cut 4 bases from V and 6 bases from J, with 12 bases between.

V is TRBV2 and J is TRBJ1-6; 7 positions agree with TRBD1. The V and J ends lost 8 bases and 9 bases, in that order; junction bases with no gene match: 7. This CDR3 spans 13 amino acids. Germline V lookup: CDR1 SNHLY, CDR2 FYNNEI. CDR3 residues: CASLGTVSSPLHF. Written as DNA, the CDR3 is TGTGCCAGCCTGGGGACAGTTAGTTCACCCCTCCACTTT.

The rearrangement links TRBV4-1 to TRBJ2-5; maybe TRBD1 (6 bases). The CDR3 has 16 amino acids. CDR1 and CDR2 from the germline V gene are MGHRA and YSYEKL. V lost 2 bases to trimming and J lost 3 bases, with 16 bases between them. CDR3 amino acids: CASSQPRRQGKETQYF. The CDR3 DNA follows: TGCGCCAGCAGCCAACCTAGGCGGCAGGGGAAAGAGACCCAGTACTTC.

This clone has a handful of counts. The rearrangement joins TRBV5-5 to TRBJ1-2, with 10 bases identical to TRBD1. The CDR3 contains 14 residues. Germline values: CDR1 SGHKS, CDR2 YYEKEE (reference sequence). V was pared by 1 base and J by 8 bases, with 5 bases of the junction left unmatched. CDR3 DNA: TGTGCCAGCAGCTTGATGACAGGGGGCGGGGGCTACACCTTC. Protein: CASSLMTGGGGYTF.

This sequence joins TRBV7-3 and TRBJ2-2; TRBD2 matches at 10 bases. There are 19 residues in the CDR3. The V and J ends lost 2 bases and 0 bases, in that order; junction bases with no gene match: 9. CDR1 and CDR2 from the germline V gene are SGHTA and FQGTGA. CDR3 nucleotides: TGTGCCAGCAGCTTACGTGCGACTAGCGGGCTTGCGAACACCGGGGAGCTGTTTTTT. Translation gives CASSLRATSGLANTGELFF.

This chain links TRBV29-1 with TRBJ1-1, with TRBD1 matching over 8 bases. The V and J ends lost 4 bases and 10 bases, in that order; junction bases with no gene match: 8. This CDR3 spans 12 amino acids. Germline-derived CDR1 and CDR2 are SQVTM and ANQGSEA. This chain's CDR3 is CSVVGQGLGAFF. CDR3 DNA sequence: TGCAGCGTTGTAGGACAGGGTCTCGGAGCTTTCTTT.

This clone occurred a few times. The rearrangement links TRBV18 to TRBJ1-1; TRBD1 agrees at 12 bases. CDR1 is KGHSH and CDR2 is LQKENI in the germline V gene. J was trimmed by 4 bases and V by 6 bases; bases with no gene match: 3. The CDR3 length is 14 residues. The CDR3 bases are TGTGCCAGCTCGCTGGGACAGGGGGCCACTGAAGCTTTCTTT. Translating it yields CASSLGQGATEAFF.

The rearrangement uses TRBV18 and TRBJ2-5, with 7 bases lining up with TRBD2. CDR1 and CDR2 (germline): KGHSH, LQKENI. V lost 3 bases and J lost 4; bases outside the gene matches: 2. The CDR3 is 13 amino acids. The CDR3 loop reads CASSPGLSETQYF. CDR3 in DNA: TGTGCCAGCTCACCGGGACTATCAGAGACCCAGTACTTC.

CDR3 loop: CASSSTKRTDTQYF. The CDR3 nucleotides are TGTGCCAGCAGCTCCACTAAGCGCACAGATACGCAGTATTTT. The rearrangement uses TRBV7-2 and TRBJ2-3; D gene unclear. V was cut by 4 bases and J by 1 base, with 9 bases left in between. CDR1 is SGHTA, CDR2 FQGNSA, per germline. The CDR3 covers 14 residues.